The present TCR beta chain was sequenced within a study of OX40 agonist ivuxolimab in advanced cancers. For the study in its entirety: Ivuxolimab, which targeted the costimulatory receptor OX40 (CD134), was an agonistic, fully human IgG2 monoclonal antibody. Prior anti-PD-1, anti-PD-L1 or anti-CTLA-4 therapy was permitted, and checkpoint inhibitors had been received by less than 45% of dose-escalation patients. Partial responses were achieved by three dose-escalation patients, of whom one had hepatocellular carcinoma and two had cutaneous melanoma. Peripheral TCRbeta sequencing aimed to test whether ivuxolimab altered TCR sequence diversity and caused clonal T-cell expansion. Intravenous ivuxolimab was administered to patients every 2 weeks at six dose levels: 0.01, 0.1, 0.3, 1.5, 3 and 10 mg/kg. In the dose-escalation cohort, approximately 80% of patients were male, and the mean age was approximately 60 years with a range of roughly 20 to 80. Among the roughly 52 dose-escalation patients, roughly 20 had hepatocellular carcinoma, 15 or so melanoma, 9 renal cell carcinoma and 9 head and neck cancer. The monotherapy dose-escalation portion (N ≈ 57 patients) of the phase I ivuxolimab trial is reported in the paper.

Patients with autoimmune disease history or receiving systemic immunosuppression were excluded from the trial. Peripheral blood for TCR sequencing was drawn from every dose cohort at baseline, at cycle 4 day 1 and at cycle 7 day 1. Samples came from an open-label, multicenter, first-in-human phase I dose-escalation trial of ivuxolimab. The trial enrolled adults with locally advanced or metastatic head and neck squamous cell, hepatocellular, melanoma or renal cell carcinoma. Before TCR sequencing, CD4+ T cells and CD8+ T cells were sorted from peripheral blood as separate populations. Notes on this clone: Its antigen is currently not known. It has no much larger one-base neighbor in the sample; base qualities were not kept.

Genomic DNA was isolated from the sorted cells so that the TCRbeta CDR3 region could be sequenced. The immunoSEQ Assay was used for sequencing of TCRbeta CDR3 regions. TCRdb re-hosts the immuneACCESS table, in-frame sequences only. Its copies lack some clones; in the studies checked, an unresolved V gene accounts for under half of them, and the cause for the rest is not known. The sample table holds about 79,000 clones, of which about 90% were seen once. Over 4% of the sample rests with the top ten. What the research found in general, with its limitations: In partial responders in the 0.1-3.0 mg/kg groups, normalized peripheral clonal expansion was found to be among the lowest, especially among CD8+ T cells. At doses of 0.1 to 3.0 mg/kg, clonal expansion of both CD4+ and CD8+ T cells in blood was seen between baseline and week 6. Which antigens the clonally expanded peripheral T cells were specific for was not determined. After ivuxolimab, more expanded clones were found on average in CD8+ T cells than in CD4+ T cells. Low levels of normalized T-cell clonal expansion were also seen in some nonresponding patients.

CDR1 and CDR2, looked up from the germline V gene, are MGHRA and YSYEKL. CDR3 length: 17 amino acids, cysteine to phenylalanine. The read is trimmed to its CDR3 DNA, 51 bases read in frame from base 1. Relative to germline, V is 3 bases shorter and J is 0 bases shorter, with 17 bases between their ends. In this chain, TRBV4-1 is recombined with TRBJ1-1; TRBD1 could be the D gene, as 5 bases match. The sequencing here drew on CD4+ or CD8+ T cells sorted from blood, taken in a trial of the OX40 agonist ivuxolimab. This receptor was identified in an adult with an advanced solid tumor such as melanoma, head and neck, liver or kidney cancer. The CDR3 is CASSQGDDSILNTEAFF. The DNA sequence reads TGCGCCAGCAGCCAGGGGGACGACAGCATCCTGAACACTGAAGCTTTCTTT.